This T cell receptor (beta chain) is drawn from a study of T cells in localized non-small cell lung cancer. Repertoires were generated with immunoSEQ multiplex PCR, while TCRdb's copy carries only in-frame clones and drops some. The sample lists roughly 34,000 clones; about 85% were seen once. Trimming removed 4 bases at V and 6 bases at J, with 13 bases between. CDR3 length equals 14 residues. Germline assignment: CDR1 SGHKS and CDR2 YYEKEE (reference sequence). This clone was detected only once. Sample: peripheral blood mononuclear cells, taken before any cancer treatment. This TCR was recovered from a man aged 40-75 years with stage III lung adenocarcinoma. The chain recombines TRBV5-5 with TRBJ1-4, with a tentative D call TRBD1 (6 bases). The CDR3 spells CASSKTKGDEKLFF. The CDR3 nucleotides are TGTGCCAGCAGCAAGACTAAGGGGGATGAAAAACTGTTTTTT.